A selection of T cell receptor beta chains follows, all from one sample in a study of Tregs in tolerant kidney transplant recipients. Repertoires were generated with immunoSEQ multiplex PCR, while TCRdb's copy carries only in-frame clones and drops some. Here the sample spans 90,000 to 150,000 clones, about 90% being singletons. What was sequenced was CD4+ T cells from blood. Receptors originate from a human donor in good health. Each CDR3 is given with its conserved first and last residue. The D gene is left open where the match is weak. Some rows have no size entry. The others give once, few or many, or a class for an expanded clone.

J gene	clone size	D gene	V gene	CDR3 DNA	CDR3 protein
TRBJ2-7	-	-	TRBV19	TGTGCCAGTAGGGGGACTGAGTATGAGTACGAGCAGTACTTC	CASRGTEYEYEQYF
TRBJ2-7	-	-	TRBV10-2	TGCGCCAGCAGTTCGTCCCGAGGGGTGTACGAGCAGTACTTC	CASSSSRGVYEQYF
TRBJ2-2	-	-	TRBV19	TGTGCCAGTAGTATCTTACGGGACACATCTTTTAAAACGAACACCGGGGAGCTGTTTTTT	CASSILRDTSFKTNTGELFF
TRBJ1-6	once	-	TRBV10-1	TGCGCCAGCAGCGCGGGACCCGGTAATTCACCCCTCCACTTT	CASSAGPGNSPLHF
TRBJ1-1	once	-	TRBV20-1	TGCAGCTTTGCTTCGAACACTGAAGCTTTCTTT	CSFASNTEAFF
TRBJ1-6	-	TRBD1	TRBV6-6	TGTGCCAGCAGCCCTGGACAGGGGGCAGAATCACCCCTCCACTTT	CASSPGQGAESPLHF
TRBJ1-1	-	-	TRBV6-5	TGTGCCAGCACCCTTACAGGGCGCACTGAAGCTTTCTTT	CASTLTGRTEAFF
TRBJ1-1	-	-	TRBV5-5	TGTGCCAGCAGCTTGAGTTTAGGGAGGAAGACTGAAGCTTTCTTT	CASSLSLGRKTEAFF
TRBJ1-6	-	-	TRBV7-8	TGTGCCAGCAGCTTAGATCTGGAGAATTCACCCCTCCACTTT	CASSLDLENSPLHF
TRBJ1-2	-	-	TRBV7-9	TGTGCCAGCAGCTTAATCGGTAATACGTCCTCCTATGGCTACACCTTC	CASSLIGNTSSYGYTF
TRBJ2-3	-	-	TRBV15	TGTGCCACCAGCACCGTTAGGGGGAACTCAGATACGCAGTATTTT	CATSTVRGNSDTQYF
TRBJ1-4	-	-	TRBV19	TGTGCCAGTAGTATGACAGGTGTGGAACTGTTTTTT	CASSMTGVELFF
TRBJ1-3	-	-	TRBV18	TGTGCCAGCTCACCACGAAGGGATGGAAACACCATATATTTT	CASSPRRDGNTIYF
TRBJ2-1	-	TRBD1	TRBV5-6	TGTGCCAGCAGCTTGATGAGGACAGGGCAGTTCTTC	CASSLMRTGQFF
TRBJ1-2	few	-	TRBV29-1	TGCAGCGTTGAAGGGCAGGGCGGGGGCTACACCTTC	CSVEGQGGGYTF
TRBJ1-2	-	-	TRBV6-5	TGTGCCACCAATTTAGGCTACACCTTC	CATNLGYTF
TRBJ2-2	-	-	TRBV6-6	TGTGCCAGCAGTTTTGACCCGGGCCCAGCCGGGGAGCTGTTTTTT	CASSFDPGPAGELFF
TRBJ2-7	-	-	TRBV30	TGTGCCTGGAGTTCCGGGGGCGAGCAGTACTTC	CAWSSGGEQYF
TRBJ2-6	-	-	TRBV30	TGTGCCTCCGAACAGGGCTCTGGGGCCAACGTCCTGACTTTC	CASEQGSGANVLTF
TRBJ2-6	-	-	TRBV11-3	TGTGCCAGCAGTCAAACTACAGGCAACTCTGGGGCCAACGTCCTGACTTTC	CASSQTTGNSGANVLTF
TRBJ2-2	-	-	TRBV2	TGTGCCAGCAGTGACAGGGCCGGGGAGCTGTTTTTT	CASSDRAGELFF
TRBJ2-1	-	TRBD2	TRBV11-3	TGTGCCAGCAGCCCAAGCGGGACTAGCGGCTACAATGAGCAGTTCTTC	CASSPSGTSGYNEQFF
TRBJ1-4	-	-	TRBV5-6	TGTGCCAGCAGCTTGGCGGGGAATAATGAAAAACTGTTTTTT	CASSLAGNNEKLFF
TRBJ1-5	-	TRBD1	TRBV18	TGTGCCAGCTCACAGGGGGCGGGAAGCAATCAGCCCCAGCATTTT	CASSQGAGSNQPQHF
TRBJ2-1	-	TRBD2	TRBV5-1	TGCGCCAGCAGCGCCCCTAGCGGGACGAGCTCCTACAATGAGCAGTTCTTC	CASSAPSGTSSYNEQFF
TRBJ2-2	-	-	TRBV7-9	TGTGCCAGCAGCTTAAGTACAGCGAACACCGGGGAGCTGTTTTTT	CASSLSTANTGELFF
TRBJ1-2	-	-	TRBV5-4	TGTGCCAGCCGCGGCGGCTCTAACTATGGCTACACCTTC	CASRGGSNYGYTF
TRBJ2-3	-	TRBD2	TRBV29-1	TGCAGCGCAACCGGGACTAGCGGGAGTGATACGCAGTATTTT	CSATGTSGSDTQYF
TRBJ2-6	-	-	TRBV19	TGTGCCAGTACCCCGTGGAGCTCTGGGGCCAACGTCCTGACTTTC	CASTPWSSGANVLTF
TRBJ2-2	-	TRBD2	TRBV25-1	TGTGCCAGCAGTGAAGGGGGAGGGATTTCAGGGGAGCTGTTTTTT	CASSEGGGISGELFF
TRBJ2-3	-	TRBD1	TRBV18	TGTGCCAGCTCACCATTAAGGACAGGGAGTGGCACAGATACGCAGTATTTT	CASSPLRTGSGTDTQYF
TRBJ2-3	few	-	TRBV7-2	TGTGCCAGCAGCTGGAGCACAGATACGCAGTATTTT	CASSWSTDTQYF
TRBJ1-1	-	-	TRBV7-9	TGTGCCAGCAGCTTAGAGTACGGGGAAGCTTTCTTT	CASSLEYGEAFF
TRBJ2-1	-	-	TRBV27	TGTGCCAGCAGTTTTCGGTGGAACAATGAGCAGTTCTTC	CASSFRWNNEQFF
TRBJ2-1	-	-	TRBV4-1	TGCGCCAGCAGCCAAGATTGGGGGAGTGAGCAGTTCTTC	CASSQDWGSEQFF
TRBJ2-3	-	-	TRBV30	TGTGCCTGGAGTGTACTTCACGGTACGCAGTATTTT	CAWSVLHGTQYF
TRBJ2-1	-	-	TRBV25-1	TGTGCCAGCAGTGGCCGACTAGGACTGAATGAGCAGTTCTTC	CASSGRLGLNEQFF
TRBJ1-5	-	-	TRBV6-6	TGTGCCAGCAGTTCGTCCTGGGACATTAGCAATCAGCCCCAGCATTTT	CASSSSWDISNQPQHF
TRBJ2-2	once	-	TRBV6-5	TGTGCCAGCAGGCAAGCAGGGTTCGGGGAGCTGTTTTTT	CASRQAGFGELFF
TRBJ2-3	-	TRBD2	TRBV5-4	TGTGCCAGCAGCTTGTTGTCTAGCGGGGAATCAGATACGCAGTATTTT	CASSLLSSGESDTQYF
TRBJ2-1	-	-	TRBV13	TGTGCCAGCAGCTTATGGATAGCGGAGCAGTTCTTC	CASSLWIAEQFF
TRBJ1-1	-	-	TRBV11-2	TGTGCCAGCAGCTCCGCGGACAGGAACACTGAAGCTTTCTTT	CASSSADRNTEAFF
TRBJ2-7	-	-	TRBV11-2	TGTGCCAGCAGCCCCCTCGGGCCGACCGACGGGCAGTACTTC	CASSPLGPTDGQYF
TRBJ2-7	-	-	TRBV2	TGTGCCAGCAGGGAAGACAGCGCGGGTACCTACGAGCAGTACTTC	CASREDSAGTYEQYF
TRBJ2-5	few	-	TRBV6-1	TGTGCCAGCAGTGTAGGGGTCCGGGAGACCCAGTACTTC	CASSVGVRETQYF
TRBJ1-6	-	TRBD1	TRBV12-5	TGTGCTAGTGGTTTATCCGGAGACAGGGTTTCACCCCTCCACTTT	CASGLSGDRVSPLHF